The entry that follows covers one TCR beta chain sequence. The record originates from a study of T-cell reconstitution after alpha-beta-depleted transplantation in children. The CDR3 totals 15 residues. Germline V gene lookup returns CDR1 MGHRA and CDR2 YSYEKL. Deletions cut 2 bases from V and 4 bases from J, with 14 bases between. A TCRbeta library incorporating unique molecular identifiers was prepared. Each CDR3 protein gets one entry after TCRdb re-called the PCR reads with MiXCR. Counted here are roughly 500,000 distinct CDR3 sequences, approximately 20% occurring once; the ten biggest clones make up approximately 3%.

This TCR was recovered from a human donor who donated a stem cell graft to a child with acute lymphoblastic leukemia. Sample: PBMCs from the stem cell graft donor, taken from the stem cell graft. V and J are TRBV4-1 and TRBJ1-2; no definite D call. CDR3 amino acids: CASSQPRGGIYGYTF. DNA of the CDR3: TGCGCCAGCAGCCAACCCCGGGGAGGGATCTATGGCTACACCTTC.